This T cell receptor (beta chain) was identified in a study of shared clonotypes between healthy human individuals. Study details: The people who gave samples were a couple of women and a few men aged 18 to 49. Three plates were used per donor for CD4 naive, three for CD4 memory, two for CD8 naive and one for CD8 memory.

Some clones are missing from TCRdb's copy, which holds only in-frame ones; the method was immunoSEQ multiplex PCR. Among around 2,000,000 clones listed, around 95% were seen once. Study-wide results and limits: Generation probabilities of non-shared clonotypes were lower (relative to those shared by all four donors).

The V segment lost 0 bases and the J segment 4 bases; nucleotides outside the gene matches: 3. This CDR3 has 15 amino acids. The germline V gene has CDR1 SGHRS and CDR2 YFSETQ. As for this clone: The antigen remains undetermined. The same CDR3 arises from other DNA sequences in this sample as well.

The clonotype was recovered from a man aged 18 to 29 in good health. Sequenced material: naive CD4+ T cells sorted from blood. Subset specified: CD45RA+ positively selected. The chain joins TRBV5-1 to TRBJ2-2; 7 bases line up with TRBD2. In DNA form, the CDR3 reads TGCGCCAGCAGCTTGGTTCTAGCGGCCACCGGGGAGCTGTTTTTT. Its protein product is CASSLVLAATGELFF.